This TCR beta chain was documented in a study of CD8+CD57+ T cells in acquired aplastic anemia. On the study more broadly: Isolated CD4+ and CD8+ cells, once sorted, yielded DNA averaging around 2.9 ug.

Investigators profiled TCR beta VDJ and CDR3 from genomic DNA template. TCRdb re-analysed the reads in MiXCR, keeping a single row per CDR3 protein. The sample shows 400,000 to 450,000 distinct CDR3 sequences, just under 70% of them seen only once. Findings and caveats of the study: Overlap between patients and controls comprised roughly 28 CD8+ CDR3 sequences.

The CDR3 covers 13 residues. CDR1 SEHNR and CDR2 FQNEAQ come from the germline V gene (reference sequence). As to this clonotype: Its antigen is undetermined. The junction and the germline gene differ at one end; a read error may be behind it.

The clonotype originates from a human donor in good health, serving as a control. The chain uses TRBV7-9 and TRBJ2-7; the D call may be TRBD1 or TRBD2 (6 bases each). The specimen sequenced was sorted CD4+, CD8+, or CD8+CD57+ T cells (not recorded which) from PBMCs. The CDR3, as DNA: TGTGCTAGCAGCATCGACAGGACTAACGAGCAGTCCTTC. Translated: CASSIDRTNEQSF.